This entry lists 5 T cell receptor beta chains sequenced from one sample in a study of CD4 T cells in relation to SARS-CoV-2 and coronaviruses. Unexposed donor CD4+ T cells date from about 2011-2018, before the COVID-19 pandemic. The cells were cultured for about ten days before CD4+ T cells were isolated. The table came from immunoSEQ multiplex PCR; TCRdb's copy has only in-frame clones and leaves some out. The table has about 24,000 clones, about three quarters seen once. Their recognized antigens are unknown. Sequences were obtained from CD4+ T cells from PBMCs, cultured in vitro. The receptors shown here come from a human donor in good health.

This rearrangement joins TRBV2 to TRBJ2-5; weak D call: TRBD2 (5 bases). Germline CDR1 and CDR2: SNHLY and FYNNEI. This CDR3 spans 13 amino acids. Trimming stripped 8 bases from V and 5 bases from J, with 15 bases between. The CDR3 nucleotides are TGTGCCAGCGGGTGGGCCGGGAAGGAGACCCAGTACTTC. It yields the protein CASGWAGKETQYF. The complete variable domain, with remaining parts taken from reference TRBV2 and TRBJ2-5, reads EPEVTQTPSHQVTQMGQEVILRCVPISNHLYFYWYRQILGQKVEFLVSFYNNEISEKSEIFDDQFSVERPDGSNFTLKIRSTKLEDSAMYFCASGWAGKETQYFGPGTRLLVL.

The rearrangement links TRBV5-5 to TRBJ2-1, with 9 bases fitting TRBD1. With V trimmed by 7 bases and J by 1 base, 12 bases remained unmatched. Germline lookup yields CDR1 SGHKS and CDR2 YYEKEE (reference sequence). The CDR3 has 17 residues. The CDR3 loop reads CASGPDRGGVSYNEQFF. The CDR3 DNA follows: TGTGCCAGCGGACCGGACAGGGGAGGTGTATCCTACAATGAGCAGTTCTTC.

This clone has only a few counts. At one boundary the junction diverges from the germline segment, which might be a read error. The CDR3 sequence: CASSGLGPKSF. The CDR3 DNA sequence: TGTGCCAGCAGTGGACTGGGCCCGAAGAGTTTT. The chain carries TRBV2 and TRBJ1-4; no definite D call. Germline CDR1 reads SNHLY; CDR2 reads FYNNEI. The CDR3 spans 11 residues.

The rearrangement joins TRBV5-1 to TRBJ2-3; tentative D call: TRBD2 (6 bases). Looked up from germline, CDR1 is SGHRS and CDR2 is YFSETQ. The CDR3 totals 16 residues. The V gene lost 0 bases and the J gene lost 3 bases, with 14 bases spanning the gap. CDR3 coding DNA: TGCGCCAGCAGCTTGGGTCAGGGACGGGGGACAGATACGCAGTATTTT. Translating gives CASSLGQGRGTDTQYF.

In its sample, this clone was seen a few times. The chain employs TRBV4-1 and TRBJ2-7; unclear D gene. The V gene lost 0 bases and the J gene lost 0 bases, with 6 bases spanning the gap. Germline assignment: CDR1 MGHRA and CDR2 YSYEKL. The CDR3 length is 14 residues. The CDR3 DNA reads TGCGCCAGCAGCCAAGAGGTGCTCTCCTACGAGCAGTACTTC. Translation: CASSQEVLSYEQYF.